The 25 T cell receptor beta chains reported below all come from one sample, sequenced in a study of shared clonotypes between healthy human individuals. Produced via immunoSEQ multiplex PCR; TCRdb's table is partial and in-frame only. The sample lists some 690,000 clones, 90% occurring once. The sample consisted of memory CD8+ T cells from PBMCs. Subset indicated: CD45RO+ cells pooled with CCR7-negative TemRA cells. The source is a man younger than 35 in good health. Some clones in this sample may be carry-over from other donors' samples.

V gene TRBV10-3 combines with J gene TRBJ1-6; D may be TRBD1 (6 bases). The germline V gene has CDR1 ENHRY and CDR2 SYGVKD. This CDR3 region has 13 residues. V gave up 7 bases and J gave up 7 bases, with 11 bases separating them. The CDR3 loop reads CAIKRRGNSPLHF. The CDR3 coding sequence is TGTGCCATCAAGCGGAGGGGGAATTCACCCCTCCACTTT.

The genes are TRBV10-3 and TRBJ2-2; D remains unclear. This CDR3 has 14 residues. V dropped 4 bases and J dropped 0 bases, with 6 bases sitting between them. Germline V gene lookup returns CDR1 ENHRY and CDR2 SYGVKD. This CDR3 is CAISGLANTGELFF. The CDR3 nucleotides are TGTGCCATCAGTGGGCTAGCGAACACCGGGGAGCTGTTTTTT.

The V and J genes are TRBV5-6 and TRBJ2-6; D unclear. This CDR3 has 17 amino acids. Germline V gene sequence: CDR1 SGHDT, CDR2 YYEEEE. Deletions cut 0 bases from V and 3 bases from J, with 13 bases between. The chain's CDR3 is CASSLGVRVGGANVLTF. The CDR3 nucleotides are TGTGCCAGCAGCTTGGGGGTACGGGTAGGTGGGGCCAACGTCCTGACTTTC.

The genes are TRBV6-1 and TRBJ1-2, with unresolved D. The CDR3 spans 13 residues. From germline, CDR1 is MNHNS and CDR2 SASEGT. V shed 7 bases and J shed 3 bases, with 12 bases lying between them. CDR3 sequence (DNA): TGTGCCAGCATTGCTTGGGGAGACTATGGCTACACCTTC. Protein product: CASIAWGDYGYTF.

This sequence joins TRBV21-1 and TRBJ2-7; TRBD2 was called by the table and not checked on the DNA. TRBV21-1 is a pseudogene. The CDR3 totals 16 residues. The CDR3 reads CASSKGIAGGLEEQYF. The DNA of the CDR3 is TGTGCCAGCAGCAAAGGGATAGCGGGAGGCTTGGAGGAGCAGTACTTC.

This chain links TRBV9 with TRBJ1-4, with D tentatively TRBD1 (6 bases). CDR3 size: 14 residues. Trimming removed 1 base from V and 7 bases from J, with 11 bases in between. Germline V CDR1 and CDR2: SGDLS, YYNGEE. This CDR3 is CASSVRGAGEKLFF. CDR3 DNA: TGTGCCAGCAGCGTACGGGGGGCTGGTGAAAAACTGTTTTTT.

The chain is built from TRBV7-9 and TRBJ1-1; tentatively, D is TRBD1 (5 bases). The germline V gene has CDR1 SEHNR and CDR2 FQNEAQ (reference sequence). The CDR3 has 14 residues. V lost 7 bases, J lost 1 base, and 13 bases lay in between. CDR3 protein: CASTDFGGNTEAFF. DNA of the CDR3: TGTGCCAGCACCGACTTCGGGGGGAACACTGAAGCTTTCTTT.

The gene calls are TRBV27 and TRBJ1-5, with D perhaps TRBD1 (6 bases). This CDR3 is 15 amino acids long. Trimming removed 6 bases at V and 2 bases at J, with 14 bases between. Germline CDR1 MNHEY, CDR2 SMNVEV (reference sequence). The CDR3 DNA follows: TGTGCCAGCAGACAGGGTTTGATTGGCAATCAGCCCCAGCATTTT. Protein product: CASRQGLIGNQPQHF.

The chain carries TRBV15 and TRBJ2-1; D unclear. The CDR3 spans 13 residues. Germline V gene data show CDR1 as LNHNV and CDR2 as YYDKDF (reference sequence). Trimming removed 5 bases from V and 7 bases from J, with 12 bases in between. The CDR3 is CATSQNRWNEQFF. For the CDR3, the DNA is TGTGCCACCAGCCAAAATCGGTGGAATGAGCAGTTCTTC. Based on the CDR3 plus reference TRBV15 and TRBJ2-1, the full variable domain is DAMVIQNPRYQVTQFGKPVTLSCSQTLNHNVMYWYQQKSSQAPKLLFHYYDKDFNNEADTPDNFQSRRPNTSFCFLDIRSPGLGDTAMYLCATSQNRWNEQFFGPGTRLTVL.

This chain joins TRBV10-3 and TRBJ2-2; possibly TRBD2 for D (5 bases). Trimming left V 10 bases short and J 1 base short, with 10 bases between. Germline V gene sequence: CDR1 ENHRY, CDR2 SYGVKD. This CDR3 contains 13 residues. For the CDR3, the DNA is TGTGCCACTAGGACTGTGAACACCGGGGAGCTGTTTTTT. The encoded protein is CATRTVNTGELFF.

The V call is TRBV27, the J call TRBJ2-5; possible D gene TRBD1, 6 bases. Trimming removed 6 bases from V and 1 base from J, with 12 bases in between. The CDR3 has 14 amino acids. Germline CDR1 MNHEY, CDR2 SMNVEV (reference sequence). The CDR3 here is CASRRGFVQETQYF. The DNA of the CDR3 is TGTGCCAGCAGAAGGGGGTTTGTCCAAGAGACCCAGTACTTC.

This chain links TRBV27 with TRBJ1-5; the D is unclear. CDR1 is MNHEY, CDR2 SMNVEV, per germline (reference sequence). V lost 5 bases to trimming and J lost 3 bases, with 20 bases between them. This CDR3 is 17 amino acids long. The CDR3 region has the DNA TGTGCCAGCAGTCCCCGGATCCTGCTCCCGATCAATCAGCCCCAGCATTTT. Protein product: CASSPRILLPINQPQHF.

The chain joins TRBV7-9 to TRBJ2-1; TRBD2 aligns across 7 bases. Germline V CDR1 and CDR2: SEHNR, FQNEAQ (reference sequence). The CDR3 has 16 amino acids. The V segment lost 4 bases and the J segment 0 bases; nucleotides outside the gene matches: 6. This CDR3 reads CASSSRAGSSYNEQFF. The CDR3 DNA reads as TGTGCCAGCAGCTCGAGAGCGGGGAGCTCCTACAATGAGCAGTTCTTC.

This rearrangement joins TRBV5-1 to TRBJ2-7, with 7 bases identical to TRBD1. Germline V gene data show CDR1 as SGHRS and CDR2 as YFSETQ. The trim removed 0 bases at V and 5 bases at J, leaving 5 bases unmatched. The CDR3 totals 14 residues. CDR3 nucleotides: TGCGCCAGCAGCTTGGGAACAGGGGTCCACGAGCAGTACTTC. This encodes CASSLGTGVHEQYF.

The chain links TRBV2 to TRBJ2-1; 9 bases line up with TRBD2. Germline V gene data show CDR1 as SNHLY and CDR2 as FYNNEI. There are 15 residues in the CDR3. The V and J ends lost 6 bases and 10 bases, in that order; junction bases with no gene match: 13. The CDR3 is CASRVGLAGFREQFF. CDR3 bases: TGTGCCAGCAGAGTGGGCCTAGCGGGGTTTCGGGAGCAGTTCTTC.

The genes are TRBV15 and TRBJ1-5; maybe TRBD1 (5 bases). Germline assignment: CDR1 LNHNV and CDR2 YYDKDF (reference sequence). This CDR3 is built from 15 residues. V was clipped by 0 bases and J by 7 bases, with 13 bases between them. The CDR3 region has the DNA TGTGCCACCAGCAGAGACGGGGCAGAGTACCAGCCCCAGCATTTT. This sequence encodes CATSRDGAEYQPQHF.

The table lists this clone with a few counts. In nucleotides, the CDR3 is TGTGCCAGCAGTGGCCGGGGGACCGGGGAGCTGTTTTTT. Translated, it gives CASSGRGTGELFF. This chain joins TRBV2 and TRBJ2-2; a possible D gene is TRBD2 (6 bases). Germline V gene lookup returns CDR1 SNHLY and CDR2 FYNNEI. V was cut by 4 bases and J by 5 bases, with 8 bases left in between. CDR3 length: 13 amino acids.

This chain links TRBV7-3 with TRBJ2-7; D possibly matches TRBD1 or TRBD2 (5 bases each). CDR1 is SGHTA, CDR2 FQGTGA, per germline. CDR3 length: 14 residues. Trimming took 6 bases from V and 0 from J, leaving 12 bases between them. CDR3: CASSLDGGSYEQYF. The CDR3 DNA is TGTGCCAGCAGTCTTGATGGGGGCTCCTACGAGCAGTACTTC.

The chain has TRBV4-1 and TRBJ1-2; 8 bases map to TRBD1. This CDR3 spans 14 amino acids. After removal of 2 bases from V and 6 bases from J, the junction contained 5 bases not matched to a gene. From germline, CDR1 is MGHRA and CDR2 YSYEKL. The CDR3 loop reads CASSQQGARDGYTF. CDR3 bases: TGCGCCAGCAGCCAACAGGGGGCACGAGATGGCTACACCTTC.

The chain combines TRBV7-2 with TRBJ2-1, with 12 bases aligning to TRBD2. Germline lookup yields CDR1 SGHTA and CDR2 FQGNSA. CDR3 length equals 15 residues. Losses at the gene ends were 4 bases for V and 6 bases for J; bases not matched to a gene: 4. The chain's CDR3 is CASSSLAGGFNEQFF. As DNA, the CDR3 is TGTGCCAGCAGCTCACTAGCGGGAGGATTCAATGAGCAGTTCTTC.

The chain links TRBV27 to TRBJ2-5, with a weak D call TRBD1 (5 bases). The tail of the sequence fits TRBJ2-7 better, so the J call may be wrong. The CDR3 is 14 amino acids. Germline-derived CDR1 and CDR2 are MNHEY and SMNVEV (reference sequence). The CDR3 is CASSLQTASYEQYF. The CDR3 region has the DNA TGTGCCAGCAGTTTACAGACAGCATCCTACGAGCAGTACTTC.

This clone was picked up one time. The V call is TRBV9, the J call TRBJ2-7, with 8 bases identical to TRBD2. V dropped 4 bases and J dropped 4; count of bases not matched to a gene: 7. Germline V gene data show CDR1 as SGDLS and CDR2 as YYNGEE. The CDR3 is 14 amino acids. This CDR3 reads CASSPPGGSYEQYF. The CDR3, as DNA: TGTGCCAGCAGCCCCCCGGGAGGGAGTTACGAGCAGTACTTC.

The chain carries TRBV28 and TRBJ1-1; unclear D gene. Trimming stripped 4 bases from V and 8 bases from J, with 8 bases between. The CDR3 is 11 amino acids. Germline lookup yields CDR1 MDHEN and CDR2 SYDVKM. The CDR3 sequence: CASSYRYEAFF. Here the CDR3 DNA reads TGTGCCAGCAGTTATCGGTACGAAGCTTTCTTT.

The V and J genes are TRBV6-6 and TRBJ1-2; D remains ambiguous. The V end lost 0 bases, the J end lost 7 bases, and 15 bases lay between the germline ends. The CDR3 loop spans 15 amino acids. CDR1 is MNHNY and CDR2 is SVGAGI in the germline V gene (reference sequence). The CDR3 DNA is TGTGCCAGCAGTTACTCCCCGGAATCCGTCCTTGGCTACACCTTC. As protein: CASSYSPESVLGYTF.

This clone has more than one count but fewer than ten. This chain's CDR3 is CSVGTPGELFF. The CDR3 bases are TGCAGCGTCGGGACCCCCGGGGAGCTGTTTTTT. V usage is TRBV29-1 and J usage is TRBJ2-2; either TRBD1 or TRBD2 may fit D (5 bases each). V was clipped by 6 bases and J by 6 bases, with 8 bases between them. From germline, CDR1 is SQVTM and CDR2 ANQGSEA. The CDR3 totals 11 residues.